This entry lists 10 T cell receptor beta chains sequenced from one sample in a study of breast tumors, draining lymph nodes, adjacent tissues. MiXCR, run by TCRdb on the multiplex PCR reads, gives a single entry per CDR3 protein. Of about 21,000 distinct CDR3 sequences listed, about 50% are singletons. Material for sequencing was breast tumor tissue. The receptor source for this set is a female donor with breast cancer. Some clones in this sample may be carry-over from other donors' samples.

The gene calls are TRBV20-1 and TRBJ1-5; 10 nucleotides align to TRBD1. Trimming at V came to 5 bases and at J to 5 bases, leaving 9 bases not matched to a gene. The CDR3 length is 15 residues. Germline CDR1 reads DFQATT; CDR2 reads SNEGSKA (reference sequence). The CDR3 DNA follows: TGCAGTGCTTCAAGTTCGACAGGGGGCTATCAGCCCCAGCATTTT. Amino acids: CSASSSTGGYQPQHF.

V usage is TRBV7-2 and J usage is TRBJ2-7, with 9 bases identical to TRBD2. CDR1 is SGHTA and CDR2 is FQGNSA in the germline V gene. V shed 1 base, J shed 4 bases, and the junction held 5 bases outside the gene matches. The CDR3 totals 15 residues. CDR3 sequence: CASSLGAAGGYEQYF. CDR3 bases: TGTGCCAGCAGCTTAGGAGCAGCGGGAGGATACGAGCAGTACTTC.

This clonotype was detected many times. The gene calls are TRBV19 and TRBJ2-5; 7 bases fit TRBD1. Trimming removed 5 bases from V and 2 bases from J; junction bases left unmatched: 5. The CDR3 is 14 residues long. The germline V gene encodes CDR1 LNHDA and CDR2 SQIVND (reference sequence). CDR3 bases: TGTGCCAGTAGTGCCACGGGACAGCAAGAGACCCAGTACTTC. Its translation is CASSATGQQETQYF.

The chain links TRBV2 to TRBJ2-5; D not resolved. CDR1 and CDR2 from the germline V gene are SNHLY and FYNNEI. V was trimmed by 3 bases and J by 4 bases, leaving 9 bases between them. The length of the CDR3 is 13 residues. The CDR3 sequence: CASSDPRAETQYF. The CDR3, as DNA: TGTGCCAGCAGTGACCCGCGAGCAGAGACCCAGTACTTC.

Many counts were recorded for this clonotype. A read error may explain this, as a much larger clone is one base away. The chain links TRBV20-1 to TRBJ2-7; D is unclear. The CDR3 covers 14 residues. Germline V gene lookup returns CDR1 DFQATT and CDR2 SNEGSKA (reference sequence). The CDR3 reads CSARAPQRSSEQYF. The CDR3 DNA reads TGCAGTGCTAGAGCTCCCCAGCGCTCCTCCGAGCAGTACTTC.

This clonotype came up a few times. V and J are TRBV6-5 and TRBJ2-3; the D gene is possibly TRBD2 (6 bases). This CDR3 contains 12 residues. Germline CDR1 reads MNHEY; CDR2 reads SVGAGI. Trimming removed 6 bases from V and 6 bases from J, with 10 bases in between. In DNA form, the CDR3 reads TGTGCCAGCAGAACGGCGGGGGATACGCAGTATTTT. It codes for CASRTAGDTQYF.

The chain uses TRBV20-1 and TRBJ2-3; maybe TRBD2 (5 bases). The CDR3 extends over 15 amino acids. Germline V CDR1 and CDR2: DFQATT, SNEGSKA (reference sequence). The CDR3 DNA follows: TGCATTGAAGATCTGGGGAGAAGAAGCACAGATACGCAGTATTTT. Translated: CIEDLGRRSTDTQYF.

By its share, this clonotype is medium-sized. CDR3 coding DNA: TGTGCCAGCAGCCCACTCGGGCGGGAGGGCCAGTACGAGCAGTACTTC. Encoded protein: CASSPLGREGQYEQYF. The chain is built from TRBV4-2 and TRBJ2-7; 9 bases are a match to TRBD2. Per the germline V gene, CDR1 is LGHNA and CDR2 is YNFKEQ. Unmatched junction bases numbered 11, after V lost 4 bases and J lost 4 bases. This CDR3 region has 16 residues.

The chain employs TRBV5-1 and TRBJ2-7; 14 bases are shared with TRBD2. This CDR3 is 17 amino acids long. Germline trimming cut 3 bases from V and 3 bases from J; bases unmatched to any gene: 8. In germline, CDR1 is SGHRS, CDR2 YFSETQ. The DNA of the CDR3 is TGCGCCAGCAGCTCTGCCGGGACTAGCGGGAGTATCTACGAGCAGTACTTC. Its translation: CASSSAGTSGSIYEQYF.

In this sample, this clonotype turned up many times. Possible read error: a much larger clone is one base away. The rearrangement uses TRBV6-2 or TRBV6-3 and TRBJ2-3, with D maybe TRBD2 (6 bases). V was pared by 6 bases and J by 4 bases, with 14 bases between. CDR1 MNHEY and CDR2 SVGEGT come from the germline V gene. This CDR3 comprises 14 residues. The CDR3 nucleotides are TGTGCCAGCAGCCGGAGGGCCGAGTCAGATACGCAGTATTTT. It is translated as CASSRRAESDTQYF.